These T cell receptor beta chains were read from a single sample in a study of identifying expanded T cells in peripheral blood. TCRdb's table, derived via immunoSEQ multiplex PCR, lists solely in-frame clones and lacks some. Of roughly 92,000 clones listed, roughly 91% are singletons. The material sequenced was blood. Source of these receptors: a person aged 18 to 75 in good health. CDR3s include the opening cysteine and the closing phenylalanine or tryptophan. D genes are given only for firm matches.

j_call v_call d_call cdr3_aa
TRBJ2-7 TRBV29-1 NA CSVEAGLTYEQYF
TRBJ1-1 TRBV10-2 NA CASSESWGGNTEAFF
TRBJ1-6 TRBV13 NA CASSLGDRPLHF
TRBJ1-2 TRBV11-3 TRBD1 CASSPHKDRARSYTF
TRBJ2-3 TRBV11-2 NA CASSLDRGGSTDTQYF
TRBJ2-3 TRBV10-1 NA CASSQGLSTDTQYF
TRBJ2-7 TRBV2 NA CASSGRGSYEQYF
TRBJ1-2 TRBV27 NA CASSLRWDGGYGYTF
TRBJ1-1 TRBV5-6 NA CASSFLSAGGTEAFF
TRBJ2-6 TRBV2 TRBD1 CASLMEWLGTGQSGANVLTF
TRBJ2-7 TRBV19 NA CASSIPGPVYEQYF
TRBJ1-2 TRBV29-1 NA CSVVLPGVYGYTF
TRBJ1-2 TRBV6-5 TRBD1 CASSYLQGDYGYTF
TRBJ2-1 TRBV5-4 TRBD2 CASSFRLAGANEQFF
TRBJ2-7 TRBV2 NA CASRLTQDENEQYF
TRBJ2-3 TRBV7-6 NA CASSLGQLDTQYF
TRBJ1-1 TRBV10-3 NA CAISESRGWDTEAFF
TRBJ1-2 TRBV7-2 TRBD1 CASSYGQGARSGYGYTF
TRBJ2-1 TRBV5-8 TRBD1 CASSPDRGQYNEQFF
TRBJ2-3 TRBV15 TRBD2 CATSGMGRDYSDTQYF
TRBJ1-1 TRBV6-5 NA CASRRNRVTEAFF
TRBJ2-7 TRBV11-2 NA CASSFEASYEQYF
TRBJ2-3 TRBV10-3 NA CAISDGGHTDTQYF
TRBJ1-5 TRBV28 TRBD1 CASSFPPRGDSNQPQHF
TRBJ1-5 TRBV6-6 NA CASSSGTAVRPQHF
TRBJ2-3 TRBV6-6 TRBD2 CASSQTLAGGTDTQYF
TRBJ2-5 TRBV7-2 NA CASSAGAETQYF
TRBJ2-3 TRBV6-5 TRBD1 CASSRTGASTDTQYF
TRBJ1-5 TRBV18 NA CASSPNRLQEPQHF
TRBJ1-5 TRBV7-2 NA CASSLQGVGQPQHF
TRBJ2-7 TRBV18 NA CASSYRDTYEQYF
TRBJ2-1 TRBV4-1 NA CASRAFGGSSYNEQFF
TRBJ1-2 TRBV18 NA CASSPTGQSYGYTF
TRBJ2-3 TRBV7-9 TRBD1 CASSGQDLTDTQYF
TRBJ2-5 TRBV7-4 NA CASSPEGTQYF
TRBJ1-2 TRBV7-6 TRBD1 CASSLAGTGYFNYGYTF
TRBJ1-1 TRBV7-2 NA CASSLMGDPNTEAFF
TRBJ2-1 TRBV19 NA CASSILRGALAEGEQFF
TRBJ1-1 TRBV15 TRBD1 CATSRAGQGNTEAFF
TRBJ2-7 TRBV19 NA CASRIRGPGYEQYF
TRBJ2-1 TRBV7-2 TRBD2 CASTPQRGNNNEQFF
TRBJ1-1 TRBV5-1 NA CASSAAGASLGTEAFF
TRBJ1-2 TRBV2 TRBD1 CASSEALLGQGVSTF
TRBJ2-5 TRBV7-9 NA CASSLGVGNPQETQYF
TRBJ2-3 TRBV7-9 NA CASSPRSGSRSTDTQYF
TRBJ1-2 TRBV13 NA CASSLDRGWAF
TRBJ2-2 TRBV9 TRBD1 CASSADRAYGTGELFF
TRBJ1-6 TRBV27 NA CASSQDRFGNSPLHF
TRBJ1-6 TRBV5-6 NA CASSLDPNSYNSPLHF
TRBJ2-7 TRBV27 NA CASSPQGGTYEQYF
TRBJ1-2 TRBV19 NA CASSIARGLGYGYTF
TRBJ1-2 TRBV7-9 NA CASSFVEGVYGYTF
TRBJ1-6 TRBV6-5 TRBD1 CASSYSRQGRTPLHF
TRBJ1-2 TRBV6-5 TRBD1 CASSYATGDDYGYTF
TRBJ2-3 TRBV7-9 TRBD2 CASGRGTDTQYF
TRBJ1-2 TRBV6-5 NA CASSQGTGYTF
TRBJ2-1 TRBV14 NA CASSQDRGGTGTEQFF
TRBJ2-1 TRBV4-3 NA CASSQDRSPYNEQFF
TRBJ2-1 TRBV13 TRBD2 CASSPRTSGGYEQFF
TRBJ2-3 TRBV7-2 NA CASSLDLGDTQYF